A single TCR beta chain is shown here with its context. This clone was seen only a few times. Its specific antigen is unknown. No much larger clone exists at a distance of one base, and base qualities are not known. The data stem from a study of PD-1 blockade in classical Hodgkin lymphoma (dated by TCRdb to 2020 to 2022). Context from the whole study: Nivolumab dosing was 3 mg/kg intravenously every 2 weeks, continuing until either disease progression or unacceptable toxicity. A peripheral blood immune signature of response to PD-1 blockade in classical Hodgkin lymphoma was defined using TCR beta sequencing and CyTOF. Paper-wide results and their limitations: The study covered only a single clinical trial cohort, and the causes of the repertoire differences, possibly disease activity or prior therapy, were still not defined. Patients starting nivolumab less than 1 year after ASCT had lower diversity and were excluded from later analyses to avoid confounding by immune reconstitution. A significant rise by C4D1 was seen in CD4+ but not CD8+ TCR diversity (p=0.0027 vs p=0.16), with the rise being most apparent in complete responders (p=0.02). Newly diagnosed patients were reported to have lower baseline TCR diversity than healthy donors, and relapsed/refractory patients were reported to have lower baseline TCR diversity still. Baseline diversity similar to that of newly diagnosed patients was observed in trial patients achieving complete response, whereas significantly lower diversity was observed in partial responders and progressors.

The Qiagen DNeasy kit was used to extract genomic DNA both from unsorted PBMCs and from the negatively selected CD4+ and CD8+ fractions. TCR beta CDR3 regions were subjected to amplification by immunoSEQ multiplex PCR with primers that anneal to V and J segments. A synthetic immune receptor repertoire was used to minimize amplification bias, and any residual bias was removed computationally once sequencing was done. On the study's bioinformatics: Custom Python scripts were used to quantify repertoire diversity as the Shannon entropy index. Unsorted, CD4+ and CD8+ repertoires were analyzed separately, except for combined analyses in which CD4+ and CD8+ sequences were merged in silico. A clone was considered expanded if an increase in frequency of at least 2-fold after treatment relative to C1D1 was found, and a pseudocount of 0.5 was applied to clones undetected at baseline. Singleton clones were defined as clones with 0 or 1 copy at C1D1, and non-singleton clones were defined as clones with 2 or more copies. Clones expanded in unsorted samples were annotated as CD4+, CD8+ or unknown by matching protein sequences in sorted samples from the same patient. Wilcoxon tests on paired samples were used to test diversity changes from C1D1 to C4D1. The table was pulled from immuneACCESS by TCRdb, which kept in-frame rearrangements only. Such tables lose some clones; where checked, under half of the loss comes from unresolved V genes, and the rest has no known cause. V, J and clone size are taken as reported in that table, and D and trimming were inferred from the DNA itself. This sample lists tens of thousands of clones; approximately 80% were detected once. Around 24% of the sample lies in the top ten.

Per the publication, the time point label means: cycle 1 day 1 (C1D1), immediately before nivolumab initiation. Every trial patient had relapsed following autologous stem cell transplantation, and prior brentuximab vedotin exposure was what differed among cohorts A, B and C. A total of around 59 patients with relapsed/refractory classical Hodgkin lymphoma made up the trial cohort, and each patient's best overall response was complete response, partial response or progressive disease. In the multi-cohort phase II CheckMate 205 trial, trial patients received single-agent nivolumab. An independent review committee assessed best overall response using the 2007 International Working Group response criteria. Trial PBMCs were obtained immediately prior to nivolumab initiation (C1D1) and on therapy at cycle 2 day 1 and cycle 4 day 1. After peripheral blood was drawn into 8 mL Vacutainer Cell Preparation Tubes, PBMCs were isolated by centrifugation and then cryopreserved.

Compared with germline, V lacks 0 bases and J lacks 5 bases; bases without a gene match: 8. Its CDR3 holds 16 amino acids, cysteine through phenylalanine. Solely the CDR3 DNA is kept, with 48 bases framed from the first base. The germline V gene gives CDR1 as SGHRS and CDR2 as YFSETQ. Here the sequenced sample was peripheral blood mononuclear cells (PBMCs), taken at baseline. The clonotype comes from a human donor with classical Hodgkin lymphoma. The chain is made from TRBV5-1 and TRBJ1-5, and TRBD1 matches 7 of the central bases. The CDR3 reads CASSLGTGSLYQPQHF. The nucleotide sequence is given as TGCGCCAGCAGCTTGGGGACAGGTTCGTTGTATCAGCCCCAGCATTTT.